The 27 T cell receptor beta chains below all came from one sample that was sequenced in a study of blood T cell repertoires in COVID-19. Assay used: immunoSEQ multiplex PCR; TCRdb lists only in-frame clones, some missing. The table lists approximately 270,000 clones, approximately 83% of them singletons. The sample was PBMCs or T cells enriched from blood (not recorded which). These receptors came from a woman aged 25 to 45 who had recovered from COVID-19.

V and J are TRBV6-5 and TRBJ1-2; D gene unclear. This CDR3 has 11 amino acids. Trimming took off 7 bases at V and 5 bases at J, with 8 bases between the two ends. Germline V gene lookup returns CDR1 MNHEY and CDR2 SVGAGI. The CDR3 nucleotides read TGTGCCAGCATGTGGGAGTATGGCTACACCTTC. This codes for CASMWEYGYTF.

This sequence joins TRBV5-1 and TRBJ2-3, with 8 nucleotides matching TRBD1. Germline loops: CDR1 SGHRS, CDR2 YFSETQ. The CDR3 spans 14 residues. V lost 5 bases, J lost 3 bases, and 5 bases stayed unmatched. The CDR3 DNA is TGCGCCAGCAGTCGAACAGGGGGGACAGATACGCAGTATTTT. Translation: CASSRTGGTDTQYF.

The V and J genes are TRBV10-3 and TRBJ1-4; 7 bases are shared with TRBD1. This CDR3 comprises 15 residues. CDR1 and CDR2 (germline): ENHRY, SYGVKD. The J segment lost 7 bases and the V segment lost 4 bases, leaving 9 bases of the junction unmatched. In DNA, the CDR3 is TGTGCCATCAGTGGTTCCGGGACAGTGTTTGAAAAACTGTTTTTT. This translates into CAISGSGTVFEKLFF.

As DNA, the CDR3 is TGTGCCAGCGCCCGGACCGGGGAGCTGTTTTTT. Translation: CASARTGELFF. The genes are TRBV6-5 and TRBJ2-2; D is uncertain. The CDR3 is 11 residues long. The V end was cut by 8 bases, the J end by 5 bases, with 6 bases between. Germline lookup yields CDR1 MNHEY and CDR2 SVGAGI.

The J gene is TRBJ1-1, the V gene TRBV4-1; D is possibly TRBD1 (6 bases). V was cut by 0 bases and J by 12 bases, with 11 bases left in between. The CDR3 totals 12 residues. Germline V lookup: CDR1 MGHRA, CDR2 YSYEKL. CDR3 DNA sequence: TGCGCCAGCAGCCAAGAGGGGGGGCACACTTTCTTT. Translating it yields CASSQEGGHTFF.

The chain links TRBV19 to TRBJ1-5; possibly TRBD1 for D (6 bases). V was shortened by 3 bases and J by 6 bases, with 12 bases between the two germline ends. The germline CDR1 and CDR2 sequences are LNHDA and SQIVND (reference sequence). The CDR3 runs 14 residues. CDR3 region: CASSIGTRGQPQHF. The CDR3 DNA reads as TGTGCCAGTAGTATTGGGACAAGAGGTCAGCCCCAGCATTTT.

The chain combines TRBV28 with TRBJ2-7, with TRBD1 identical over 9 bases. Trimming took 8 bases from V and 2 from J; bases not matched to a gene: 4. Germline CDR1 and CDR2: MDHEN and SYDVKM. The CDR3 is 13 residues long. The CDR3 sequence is CASSRDRAYEQYF. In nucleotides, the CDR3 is TGTGCCAGCTCTAGGGACAGGGCCTACGAGCAGTACTTC.

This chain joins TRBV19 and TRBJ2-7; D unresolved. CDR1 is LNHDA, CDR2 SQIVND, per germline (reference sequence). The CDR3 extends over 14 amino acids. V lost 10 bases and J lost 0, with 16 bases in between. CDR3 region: CATRQRRSSYEQYF. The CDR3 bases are TGTGCCACCCGGCAACGAAGGAGCTCCTACGAGCAGTACTTC.

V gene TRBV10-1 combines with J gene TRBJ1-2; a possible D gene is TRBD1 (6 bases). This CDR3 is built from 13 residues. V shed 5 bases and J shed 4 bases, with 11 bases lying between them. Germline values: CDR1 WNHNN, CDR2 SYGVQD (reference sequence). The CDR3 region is CASSPQGSYGYTF. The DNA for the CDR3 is TGCGCCAGCAGTCCACAGGGTAGCTATGGCTACACCTTC.

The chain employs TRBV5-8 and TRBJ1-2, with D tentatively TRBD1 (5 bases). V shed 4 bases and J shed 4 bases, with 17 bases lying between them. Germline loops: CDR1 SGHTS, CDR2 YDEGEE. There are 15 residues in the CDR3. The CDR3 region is CASSPYQGSPYGYTF. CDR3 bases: TGTGCCAGCAGCCCCTACCAGGGCAGCCCCTATGGCTACACCTTC. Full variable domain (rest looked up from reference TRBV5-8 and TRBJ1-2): EAGVTQSPTHLIKTRGQQATLRCSPISGHTSVYWYQQALGLGLQFLLWYDEGEERNRGNFPPRFSGRQFPNYSSELNVNALELEDSALYLCASSPYQGSPYGYTFGSGTRLTVV.

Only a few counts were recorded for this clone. The CDR3 DNA sequence: TGTGCCATCAGTGATAGTCACGACAGTAACTATGGCTACACCTTC. As protein: CAISDSHDSNYGYTF. This chain joins TRBV10-3 and TRBJ1-2; tentative D call: TRBD1 (5 bases). V was pared by 3 bases and J by 1 base, with 12 bases between. This CDR3 is 15 amino acids long. Looked up from germline, CDR1 is ENHRY and CDR2 is SYGVKD.

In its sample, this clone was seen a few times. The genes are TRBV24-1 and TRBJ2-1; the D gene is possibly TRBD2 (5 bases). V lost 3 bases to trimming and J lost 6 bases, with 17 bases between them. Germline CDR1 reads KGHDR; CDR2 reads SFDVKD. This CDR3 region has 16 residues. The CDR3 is CATSDKRTSRRNEQFF. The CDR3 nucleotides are TGTGCCACCAGTGATAAGAGGACTTCTAGACGCAATGAGCAGTTCTTC.

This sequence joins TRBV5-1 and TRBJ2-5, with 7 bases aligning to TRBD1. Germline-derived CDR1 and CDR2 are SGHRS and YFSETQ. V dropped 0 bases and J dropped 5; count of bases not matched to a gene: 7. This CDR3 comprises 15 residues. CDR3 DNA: TGCGCCAGCAGCTTGGCGCCAGGGGGAAGCGAGACCCAGTACTTC. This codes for CASSLAPGGSETQYF.

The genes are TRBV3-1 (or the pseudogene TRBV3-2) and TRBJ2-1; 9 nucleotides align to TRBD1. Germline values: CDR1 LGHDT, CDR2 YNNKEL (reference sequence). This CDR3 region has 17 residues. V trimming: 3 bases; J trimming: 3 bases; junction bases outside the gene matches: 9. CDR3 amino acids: CASSQHPGQGLYNEQFF. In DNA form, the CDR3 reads TGTGCCAGCAGCCAGCATCCGGGACAGGGACTCTACAATGAGCAGTTCTTC.

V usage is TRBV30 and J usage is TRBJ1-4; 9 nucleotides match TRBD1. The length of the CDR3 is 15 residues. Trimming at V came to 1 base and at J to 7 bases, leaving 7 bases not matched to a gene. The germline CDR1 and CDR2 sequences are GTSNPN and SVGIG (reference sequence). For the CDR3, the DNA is TGTGCCTGGAGTGAAGGACAGGGGTCTAGTGAAAAACTGTTTTTT. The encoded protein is CAWSEGQGSSEKLFF.

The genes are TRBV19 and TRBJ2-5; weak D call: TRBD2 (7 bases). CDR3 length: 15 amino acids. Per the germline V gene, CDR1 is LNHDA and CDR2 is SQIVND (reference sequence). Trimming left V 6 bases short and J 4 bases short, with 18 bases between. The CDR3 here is CASSRGGPFGETQYF. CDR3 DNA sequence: TGTGCCAGTAGCAGGGGAGGGCCGTTCGGAGAGACCCAGTACTTC.

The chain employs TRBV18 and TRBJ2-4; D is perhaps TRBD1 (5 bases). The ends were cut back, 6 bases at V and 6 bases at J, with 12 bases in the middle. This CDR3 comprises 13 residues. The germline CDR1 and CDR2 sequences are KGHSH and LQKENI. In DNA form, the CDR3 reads TGTGCCAGCTCTTTGGGAAGGGGAAACATTCAGTACTTC. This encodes CASSLGRGNIQYF.

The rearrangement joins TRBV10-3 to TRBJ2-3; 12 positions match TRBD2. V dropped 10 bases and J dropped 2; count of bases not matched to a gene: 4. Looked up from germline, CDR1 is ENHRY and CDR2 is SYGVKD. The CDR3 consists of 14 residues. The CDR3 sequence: CASGLAGNTDTQYF. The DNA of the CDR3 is TGTGCCAGCGGACTAGCGGGGAACACAGATACGCAGTATTTT.

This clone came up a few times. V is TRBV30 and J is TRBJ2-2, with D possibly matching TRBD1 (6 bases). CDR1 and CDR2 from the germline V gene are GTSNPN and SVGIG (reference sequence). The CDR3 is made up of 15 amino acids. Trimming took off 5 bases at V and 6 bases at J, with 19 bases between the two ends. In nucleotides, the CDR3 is TGTGCCTGGCAGCTGGGCAGGGGTTGGTCCGGGGAGCTGTTTTTT. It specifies CAWQLGRGWSGELFF.

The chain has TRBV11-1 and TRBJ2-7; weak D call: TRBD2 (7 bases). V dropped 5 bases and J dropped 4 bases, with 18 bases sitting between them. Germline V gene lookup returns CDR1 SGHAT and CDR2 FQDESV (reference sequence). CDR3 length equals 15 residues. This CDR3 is CASSPLLKGGYEQYF. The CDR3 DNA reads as TGTGCCAGCAGCCCCCTCTTGAAGGGGGGGTACGAGCAGTACTTC.

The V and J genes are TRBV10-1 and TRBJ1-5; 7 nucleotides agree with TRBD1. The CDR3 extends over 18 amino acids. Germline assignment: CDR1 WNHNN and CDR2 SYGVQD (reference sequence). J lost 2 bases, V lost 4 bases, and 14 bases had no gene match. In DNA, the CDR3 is TGCGCCAGCAGTGGAGGGGCAGGGGGTAGGACGGGCAATCAGCCCCAGCATTTT. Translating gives CASSGGAGGRTGNQPQHF.

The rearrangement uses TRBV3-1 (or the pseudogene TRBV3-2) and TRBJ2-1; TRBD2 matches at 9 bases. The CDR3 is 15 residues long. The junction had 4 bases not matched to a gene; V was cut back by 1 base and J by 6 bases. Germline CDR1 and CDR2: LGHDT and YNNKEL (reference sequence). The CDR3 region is CASSQGLAGLNEQFF. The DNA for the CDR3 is TGTGCCAGCAGCCAAGGGCTAGCGGGGCTCAATGAGCAGTTCTTC.

The CDR3 DNA follows: TGTGCCAGCAGTTACTCGGACAGGGGGGGTGGCTACACCTTC. It yields the protein CASSYSDRGGGYTF. The chain couples TRBV6-5 to TRBJ1-2, with 10 positions matching TRBD1. This CDR3 is built from 14 residues. The V segment lost 0 bases and the J segment 7 bases; nucleotides outside the gene matches: 2. Per germline, CDR1 MNHEY and CDR2 SVGAGI.

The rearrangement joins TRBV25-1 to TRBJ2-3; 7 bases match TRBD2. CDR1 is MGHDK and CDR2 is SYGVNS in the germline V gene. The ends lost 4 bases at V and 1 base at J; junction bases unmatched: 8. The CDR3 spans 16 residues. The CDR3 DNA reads TGTGCCAGCAGTGCGAAAAGCGGGGCCGGCACAGATACGCAGTATTTT. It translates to CASSAKSGAGTDTQYF.

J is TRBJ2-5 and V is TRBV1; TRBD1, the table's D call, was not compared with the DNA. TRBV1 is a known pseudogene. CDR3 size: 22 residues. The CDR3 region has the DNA TGCACCAGACCCCTTTCGGGACAGGGACTAGTCAGCGATGAAACGGGGTGGGAGACCCAGTACTTC. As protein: CTRPLSGQGLVSDETGWETQYF.

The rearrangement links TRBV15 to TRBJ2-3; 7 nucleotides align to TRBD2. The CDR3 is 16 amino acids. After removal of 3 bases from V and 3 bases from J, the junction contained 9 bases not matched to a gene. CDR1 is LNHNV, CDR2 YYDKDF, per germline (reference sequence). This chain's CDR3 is CATSSLMRERTDTQYF. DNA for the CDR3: TGTGCCACCAGCAGCCTCATGCGGGAGAGGACAGATACGCAGTATTTT.

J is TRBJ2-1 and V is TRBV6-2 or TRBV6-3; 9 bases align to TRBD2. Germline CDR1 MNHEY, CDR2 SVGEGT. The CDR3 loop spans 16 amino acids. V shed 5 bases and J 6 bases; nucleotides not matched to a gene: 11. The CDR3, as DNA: TGTGCCAGCAGTACCTATGGGACTAGCCACCGCAATGAGCAGTTCTTC. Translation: CASSTYGTSHRNEQFF.